The 10 T cell receptor beta chains given below trace back to one sample, sequenced in a study of blood T cell repertoires in COVID-19 (TCRdb year 2020). The library relied on the immunoSEQ multiplex PCR assay. The table comes from immuneACCESS by way of TCRdb, which keeps in-frame sequences with V and J called. Part of the clones is missing from these tables; in studies checked, under half for an unresolved V gene and the rest for unknown reasons. The sample has over 10,000 clones on record, around 90% of them singletons. The ten largest clones represent roughly 13% of the sample. The sequenced material came from peripheral blood. The receptors derive from a man in his sixties or seventies with active COVID-19.

The V and J genes are TRBV13 and TRBJ2-3, with a possible D match to TRBD2 (5 bases). The CDR3 loop spans 14 amino acids. The germline CDR1 and CDR2 sequences are PRHDT and FYEKMQ (reference sequence). Trimming removed 2 bases from V and 6 bases from J, with 12 bases in between. Here the CDR3 reads CASSLTGFRDTQYF. DNA for the CDR3: TGTGCCAGCAGCTTAACGGGGTTCCGGGATACGCAGTATTTT.

This clone has just one count. Written as DNA, the CDR3 is TGCGCCAGCAGCGACCGGGACAGGGACGAGACCCAGTACTTC. Its protein is CASSDRDRDETQYF. The chain joins TRBV5-1 to TRBJ2-5; the match to TRBD1 covers 9 bases. Trimming at V came to 4 bases and at J to 5 bases, leaving 6 bases not matched to a gene. Germline values: CDR1 SGHRS, CDR2 YFSETQ. The CDR3 spans 14 residues.

The chain uses TRBV6-1 and TRBJ2-3; 8 bases agree with TRBD1. Germline V gives CDR1 MNHNS, CDR2 SASEGT. The CDR3 is 14 amino acids. Unmatched junction bases numbered 1, after V lost 3 bases and J lost 2 bases. In DNA form, the CDR3 reads TGTGCCAGCAGTGAGGACAGGGCCACAGATACGCAGTATTTT. Its protein is CASSEDRATDTQYF.

The chain couples TRBV30 to TRBJ2-5; 7 bases match TRBD1. Germline CDR1 reads GTSNPN; CDR2 reads SVGIG (reference sequence). The length of the CDR3 is 13 residues. The V and J ends lost 0 bases and 3 bases, in that order; junction bases with no gene match: 1. The CDR3 sequence: CAWSVQGKETQYF. The CDR3 DNA follows: TGTGCCTGGAGTGTACAGGGGAAAGAGACCCAGTACTTC.

The chain uses TRBV4-3 and TRBJ2-5, with 8 bases lining up with TRBD2. V lost 0 bases to trimming and J lost 1 base; unmatched junction nucleotides: 4. This CDR3 has 16 amino acids. Germline assignment: CDR1 LGHNA and CDR2 YSLEER. The CDR3 loop is CASSQDTAGAQETQYF. The CDR3 bases are TGCGCCAGCAGCCAAGATACAGCGGGGGCCCAAGAGACCCAGTACTTC.

Concerning this clone itself: This specimen includes other DNA sequences encoding the same CDR3. The rearrangement uses TRBV4-2 and TRBJ2-1; maybe TRBD2 (5 bases). Trimming stripped 3 bases from V and 10 bases from J, with 10 bases between. Germline V CDR1 and CDR2: LGHNA, YNFKEQ. This CDR3 has 12 residues. The chain's CDR3 is CASSHQTGEQFF. CDR3 in DNA: TGTGCCAGCAGCCACCAAACGGGAGAGCAGTTCTTC.

The count of this clone is one. V gene TRBV21-1 combines with J gene TRBJ1-1; TRBD1, as called in the table, went unchecked against the DNA. TRBV21-1 is listed as a pseudogene. This CDR3 has 17 amino acids. CDR3 amino acids: CASSVSGQGSRRTEAFF. The CDR3 DNA is TGTGCCAGCAGTGTGTCGGGACAGGGTAGTAGGAGAACTGAAGCTTTCTTT.

The genes are TRBV18 and TRBJ1-6; D perhaps matches TRBD1 (6 bases). This CDR3 is built from 14 residues. Between the trimmed V and J ends, which lost 7 bases and 9 bases, there was a span of 16 bases. Per germline, CDR1 KGHSH and CDR2 LQKENI. The CDR3 loop reads CASWAGTWVSPLHF. CDR3 DNA: TGTGCCAGCTGGGCCGGGACATGGGTTTCACCCCTCCACTTT.

V gene TRBV5-1 combines with J gene TRBJ2-1; 13 nucleotides agree with TRBD2. CDR3 length: 16 residues. CDR1 is SGHRS, CDR2 YFSETQ, per germline. V lost 4 bases and J lost 9; bases outside the gene matches: 10. The CDR3 loop reads CASSLVGTSGIVEQFF. CDR3 sequence (DNA): TGCGCCAGCAGCCTAGTAGGGACTAGCGGGATAGTTGAGCAGTTCTTC. Combining the CDR3 with reference TRBV5-1 and TRBJ2-1 gives the whole variable domain KAGVTQTPRYLIKTRGQQVTLSCSPISGHRSVSWYQQTPGQGLQFLFEYFSETQRNKGNFPGRFSGRQFSNSRSEMNVSTLELGDSALYLCASSLVGTSGIVEQFFGPGTRLTVL.

V gene TRBV30 combines with J gene TRBJ1-1, with D perhaps TRBD1 (5 bases). Per germline, CDR1 GTSNPN and CDR2 SVGIG (reference sequence). V was pared by 5 bases and J by 2 bases, with 6 bases between. The CDR3 runs to 11 residues. As DNA, the CDR3 is TGTGCCTGGGACAGAAACACTGAAGCTTTCTTT. Amino acids: CAWDRNTEAFF.